This T cell receptor beta chain was documented in a study of blood T cell repertoires in COVID-19. About the study: The study drew acute and convalescent COVID-19 samples from the United States, Italy and Spain. Nucleic acid was either cDNA or gDNA, and it came from T cells, B-cell-depleted T cells, or PBMCs.

TCRdb's copy holds only in-frame clones and misses some; the assay was immunoSEQ multiplex PCR. Of a few hundred thousand clones listed, about 90% were seen once; the top ten hold 2.5% to 3.5%. The CDR3 is 15 amino acids. V lost 5 bases and J lost 0, with 13 bases in between. The V gene's germline CDR1 is SGHRS and CDR2 YFSETQ. Individuals drawn from around 25 US areas were about 18 to 100 years old. Cohort 3 donors counted as recovered after two negative PCRs, clearance, or resolved symptoms. The V gene is TRBV5-1, the J gene TRBJ2-3; no clear D gene. Sequencing input: PBMCs or T cells enriched from blood (not recorded which). The receptor's source is a woman aged 25 to 39 who had recovered from COVID-19. CDR3 DNA sequence: TGCGCCAGCAGGATATCAGGAACTAGCACAGATACGCAGTATTTT. Its protein product is CASRISGTSTDTQYF.